This entry lists 4 T cell receptor beta chains sequenced from one sample in a study of siplizumab effects on memory and regulatory T cells. The protocol was immunoSEQ multiplex PCR, while the TCRdb copy is restricted to in-frame clones and leaves out a portion. The data hold over 80,000 clones, with roughly 86% observed a single time. Specimen: Tregs sorted from blood. These receptor sequences come from a human donor in good health.

The chain recombines TRBV9 with TRBJ2-2; 8 bases are shared with TRBD2. Germline values: CDR1 SGDLS, CDR2 YYNGEE. The V and J ends lost 3 bases and 3 bases, in that order; junction bases with no gene match: 10. This CDR3 is 17 amino acids long. This CDR3 reads CASSAIPLAVYTGELFF. The CDR3 DNA follows: TGTGCCAGCAGCGCCATCCCACTAGCGGTGTACACCGGGGAGCTGTTTTTT.

The J gene is TRBJ2-2, the V gene TRBV10-1; 8 bases fit TRBD1. The germline CDR1 and CDR2 sequences are WNHNN and SYGVQD (reference sequence). This CDR3 is 15 amino acids long. The V and J ends lost 3 bases and 6 bases, in that order; junction bases with no gene match: 6. CDR3 residues: CASSDPRTGPGELFF. The CDR3 coding sequence is TGCGCCAGCAGTGACCCCCGGACAGGGCCCGGGGAGCTGTTTTTT.

V is TRBV5-6 and J is TRBJ2-7; D might be TRBD1 or TRBD2, each matching 5 bases. The CDR3 spans 12 residues. V lost 3 bases and J 7 bases, leaving 11 bases between the germline ends. CDR1 is SGHDT and CDR2 is YYEEEE in the germline V gene. CDR3 loop: CASSWGSGEQYF. CDR3 bases: TGTGCCAGCAGCTGGGGGTCGGGAGAGCAGTACTTC.

The chain is built from TRBV27 and TRBJ1-5; weak D call: TRBD1 (6 bases). The V gene lost 5 bases and the J gene lost 7 bases, with 15 bases spanning the gap. Germline V gives CDR1 MNHEY, CDR2 SMNVEV (reference sequence). The CDR3 loop spans 14 amino acids. The DNA of the CDR3 is TGTGCCAGCAGTCTTTTACAGGGCCGGCAGCCCCAGCATTTT. Its protein is CASSLLQGRQPQHF.